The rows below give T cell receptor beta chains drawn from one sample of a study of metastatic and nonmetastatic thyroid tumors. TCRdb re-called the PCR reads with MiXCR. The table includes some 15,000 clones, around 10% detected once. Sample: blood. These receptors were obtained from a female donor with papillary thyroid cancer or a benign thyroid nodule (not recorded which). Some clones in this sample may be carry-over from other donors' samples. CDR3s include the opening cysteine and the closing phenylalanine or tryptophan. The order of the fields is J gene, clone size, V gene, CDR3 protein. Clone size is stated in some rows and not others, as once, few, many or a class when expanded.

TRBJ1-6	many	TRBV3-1	CASSHGNSPLHF
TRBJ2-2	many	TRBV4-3	CASSQEVDGELFF
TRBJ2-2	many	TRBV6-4	CASSQLAGGELFF
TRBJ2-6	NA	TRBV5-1	CASSLEDSGANVLTF
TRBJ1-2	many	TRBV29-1	CSAHTGFGGYTF
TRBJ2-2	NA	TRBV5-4	CASSLNRQNTGELFF
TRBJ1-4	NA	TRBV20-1	CSALRGLDEKLFF
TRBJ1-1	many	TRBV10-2	CASSESTGTKAFF
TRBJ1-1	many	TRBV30	CAWSVGQGRNTEAFF
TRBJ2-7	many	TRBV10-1	CASSESGTALQYF
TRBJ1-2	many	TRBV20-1	CSAPGTSNYGYTF
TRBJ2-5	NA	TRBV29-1	CSARQGDGETQYF
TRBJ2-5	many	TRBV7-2	CASSVTAASRETQYF
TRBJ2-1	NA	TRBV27	CASSLGATHNEHFF
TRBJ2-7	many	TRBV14	CASSPQQGSGGEQYF
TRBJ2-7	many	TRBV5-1	CASSFGLAGDYEQYF
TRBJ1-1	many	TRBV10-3	CAISETPGDTEAFF
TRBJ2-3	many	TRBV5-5	CASSLGRQGGLDTQYF
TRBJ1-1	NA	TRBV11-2	CASSLQGAGNTEAFF
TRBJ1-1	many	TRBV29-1	CSVEQGQNTEAFF
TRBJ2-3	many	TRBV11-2	CASSLVGGGDTQYF
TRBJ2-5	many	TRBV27	CASRWTGGETQYF
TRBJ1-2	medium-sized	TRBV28	CASSITGATKDGYTF
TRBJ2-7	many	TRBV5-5	CATRDLSSYEQYF
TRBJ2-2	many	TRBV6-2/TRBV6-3	CASSLQGINTGELFF